The TCR beta chain described here comes from a study of T cells after yellow fever vaccination. Study conclusions and caveats: Reappearance after the booster was seen for most primary-vaccination clones, at 96% CD4 and 88% CD8.

Making TCR cDNA involved 5'RACE template switching, which added UMIs and a universal primer site. One entry per CDR3 protein results from TCRdb running MiXCR on the 5' RACE reads. The sample lists a few hundred thousand distinct CDR3 sequences, approximately 12% occurring once. The CDR3 length is 17 residues. V was pared by 3 bases and J by 6 bases, with 13 bases of the junction left unmatched. Looked up from germline, CDR1 is DFQATT and CDR2 is SNEGSKA (reference sequence). Note on this clonotype: Antigen: not known.

The chain employs TRBV20-1 and TRBJ1-5; 11 bases agree with TRBD1. This TCR derives from a man under 40 who received the YFV17D yellow fever vaccine. Sample: CD4+ T cells sorted from PBMCs, taken 45 days after the yellow fever booster vaccination. For the CDR3, the DNA is TGCAGTGCTAGTAAGGCGGGACAGGGGGGCTCGGGTCAGCCCCAGCATTTT. Amino acids: CSASKAGQGGSGQPQHF.